This T cell receptor (beta chain) was sequenced in a study of cytomegalovirus exposure and HLA in healthy donors (dated by TCRdb to 2016 to 2017). In the study overall: According to an earlier analysis of a few hundred of the donors, roughly 180 million T cells yielded 117 million unique TCR beta sequences and about 300 Gb of sequence data. Among the approximately 420 genotyped donors, around 81% belonged to the genetic ancestry cluster associated with self-reported Caucasian donors. Across 398 genotyped donors of the cohort, an average of approximately 200,000 unique TCR beta nucleotide sequences per donor were sequenced, and 15% to 20% of those sequences were non-productive. Every repertoire in the discovery cohort had been generated on one and the same sequencing platform. Besides the first cohort of approximately 710 subjects, a separate validation cohort made up of over a hundred different subjects was used. Using immunosequencing, the study profiled T cell repertoires from 550 to 750 subjects and related those repertoires to cytomegalovirus serostatus. Rather than drawing on any new phenotypic data, the later analysis identified candidate immune exposures from TCR beta sequences and the way those sequences occurred across donors. HLA typing covered class I and class II loci at four-digit resolution. In an earlier analysis of more than 550 of the donors, high-throughput TCR beta sequencing was used to judge whether each TCR beta V gene segment behaved as functional or pseudogenic. The study aimed to test whether signatures of past pathogen exposure could be identified by cataloging public T cell receptors. Four or five DR-DQ haplotypes were handled as single units for association and clustering because linkage in the cohort was strong. A later analysis re-examined previously published TCR beta repertoires from more than 600 donors and added high-resolution HLA genotyping to investigate patterns of TCR occurrence. About 300 gigabases of sequencing data and approximately 85 million unique TCR sequences were included in an early release covering about 620 HLA-typed donors. The number of typed donors differed by locus: about 629-630 for A, B, C, DRB1 and DQB1; 522 for DQA1; 606 for DPA1; and about 450 for DPB1. A later genetic analysis used genome-wide SNP genotypes for about 65% of the 666 donors, treating that subset as a discovery cohort. The study combined high-throughput TCR immunosequencing, statistical association of individual TCRs with disease status, and machine learning to predict cytomegalovirus infection status. Alongside the repertoire data, information on donor age, sex, ethnicity and CMV serostatus was compiled.

In total, approximately 610 healthy bone marrow donors made up the cohort. At the time of sampling, all cohort members were nominally healthy, though unrecorded immune exposures were likely present. The donor was CMV seronegative and was included in the group of several hundred seronegative cohort members. A peripheral blood sample was provided by each donor, and peripheral blood mononuclear cells were used for TCR beta sequencing. The Qiagen DNeasy Blood Extraction Kit was used to extract genomic DNA from the blood cell samples. The germline V gene provides CDR1 SNHLY and CDR2 FYNNEI. Clipping removes 8 bases from V and 6 bases from J, with 1 as the unmatched junction base count. The CDR3 contains 11 residues, cysteine and phenylalanine counted. The CDR3 DNA has 33 bases and is translated from base 1. Of note for this clone: Its recognized antigen is unknown. It has no much larger one-base neighbor in the sample; base qualities were not kept.

Libraries came from the immunoSEQ multiplex PCR assay. The multiplex PCR relied on a mix of 60 forward primers for TCR Vbeta segments and 13 reverse primers for TCR Jbeta segments. Amplification of the CDR3 region of rearranged TCR beta genes was performed with a multiplex PCR assay on genomic DNA. On the Illumina HiSeq System, the amplified TCR beta libraries were sequenced as 87-base-pair reads. The study's own analysis went as follows. A later analysis counted about 82 million unique TCR beta chains across the 500 to 850 repertoires, and some 11 million of these chains were shared by at least two donors. A nearest-neighbor algorithm error-corrected the raw reads and collapsed the reads into unique sequences, merging closely related sequences to remove PCR and sequencing errors. V, D and J gene segments were assigned by aligning CDR3 sequences to IMGT reference sequences. For a sequence to be retained, a match of at least six nucleotides to both a V gene segment and a J gene segment was required. Rearrangements were called productive when the CDR3 lacked stop codons and stayed in frame with V and J; all others were non-productive. CDR3 was defined by IMGT convention, running from the second conserved V-encoded cysteine to the conserved J-encoded phenylalanine. Sequences without an unambiguous match to a single V gene segment were excluded from the earlier analysis of 450 to 650 of the donors. In an earlier analysis of 500 to 750 of the donors, V segments were called functional above 56.7% productive rearrangements and were called segregating when the between-donor standard deviation exceeded 5%. A statistical classification framework was developed to diagnose cytomegalovirus status using the catalog of TCR beta chain sequences. A later analysis assigned V and J genes by comparing TCR nucleotide sequences with IMGT/GENE-DB human TR gene sequences. Using the TCRdist pipeline, a later analysis assigned CDR3 sequences along with most-parsimonious VDJ recombination scenarios. A later analysis defined each TCR beta chain by its CDR3 amino acid sequence plus V-gene family, and excluded reads lacking a unique V-gene family. To address suspected cross-contamination and a sequencing artifact, a later analysis removed under 600 highly shared, low-generation-probability nucleotide sequences. For each public chain, a later analysis derived a clonal expansion index from normalized ranks of inferred template counts within each repertoire. In a later analysis, generation probabilities were computed with a VDJ recombination model fitted to out-of-frame rearrangements, and the resulting probabilities were checked against IGoR. Hypergeometric tests were used in a later analysis to score TCR-TCR, TCR-HLA and TCR-CMV co-occurrence, with a repertoire-size bias correction applied to the TCR pairs. To estimate false discovery rates, a later analysis permuted the HLA or CMV assignments 20 times. In a later analysis, co-occurring TCRs were grouped with DBSCAN, and TCRdist sequence similarity was added when clustering was performed within HLA-allele-positive subsets. Co-occurrence clustering excluded repertoires with fewer than 30,000 or more than 120,000 public chains, plus five with anomalous nucleotide sharing. Entries here come from immuneACCESS through TCRdb and include only in-frame sequences with V and J called. Some clones fail to appear in such tables; in the studies checked, an unresolved V gene covers under half of the shortfall, and the cause of the remainder is unknown. The V and J calls and the clone size are those of that table, but D and trimming were determined from the DNA. This sample comprises some 130,000 clones, around 80% of them detected only once. Approximately 1.6% of the sample is in the top ten clones.

What the study reported, not specific to this receptor: Roughly uniform sequencing depth across donors was assumed in presence/absence analyses, although this assumption may not hold. HLA typing was unavailable for some donors at each locus, so association tests used only the typed subset. An earlier analysis of around 600 of the donors showed that most TCR beta V segments appeared in productive rearrangements either about 90% or about 30% of the time, which broadly matched IMGT annotations. While some public TCRs were present in many individuals, most TCR sequences turned up only very rarely across donors. Several of the top co-occurrence clusters appeared to be linked to parvovirus B19, influenza, CMV and Epstein-Barr virus, according to a later analysis. An association between a missense DCLRE1C variant and V-gene and J-gene trimming of TCR beta chains was found in a later genetic analysis and replicated in an independent cohort. According to a later analysis, most CMV-associated TCR beta chains appeared to be HLA-restricted, and the HLA associations seemed to be driven largely by CMV exposure. In a later analysis, TCR association rates were found to vary across HLA loci, with the most associated TCRs seen for DRB1 alleles and the fewest for HLA-C alleles. In a later genetic analysis, fewer N-insertions in productive TCRs were reported among donors in an Asian-associated ancestry cluster than the approximately 710-donor mean. Immune exposure information for the cohort was limited to CMV serostatus. When HLA alleles, especially DR and DQ, strongly co-occurred, TCR associations were difficult to assign to individual alleles. Only TCR beta chains were sequenced in this cohort, and the absence of alpha or paired-chain data limited detectable features. In a later analysis, HLA-associated TCR beta chains were found to be more clonally expanded and to have lower generation probabilities than equally common non-associated chains. A further reported finding was that TCR beta sequences accurately predicted the HLA-A and HLA-B alleles for most subjects in the first cohort. Some IMGT-functional V segments, including TRBV6-2 and TRBV6-3, could not be told apart with the 87-base-pair reads, so those segments were excluded. The classifier was reported to diagnose cytomegalovirus status with high specificity and sensitivity in both the original cohort and the validation cohort. Because counts were too low, 15 to 20 rarely observed V segments, including chromosome 9 orphons, were excluded from the earlier analysis of a few hundred of the donors. A group of highly shared sequence variants was considered likely to be a technical artifact of the sequencing pipeline. Linkage disequilibrium might explain the correlated functional status among segregating V segments, but an unknown experimental factor could not be ruled out. According to the authors, the approach could potentially be generalized to other disease states and immunological phenotypes. In vitro tests confirmed that a few of the cytomegalovirus-associated TCR beta chains recognize cytomegalovirus antigens. A later analysis associated about 18,000 TCR beta sequences with specific HLA alleles at a false discovery rate of 0.05. A total of fewer than 200 TCR beta chains were listed by the study as associated with cytomegalovirus.

The sequenced sample was PBMCs. The rearranged segments are TRBV2 and TRBJ1-2; 9 middle bases align to TRBD1. The sequence derives from a woman aged 18-29 years in good health and CMV-seronegative. The nucleotides read TGTGCCAGCCGGACAGGGGATGGCTACACCTTC. The encoded protein is CASRTGDGYTF.